The 7 T cell receptor beta chains reported below all come from one sample, sequenced in a study of T-cell memory formation after mild COVID-19. TCRdb re-called the 5' RACE reads through MiXCR, storing one row per CDR3 protein. Of about 470,000 distinct CDR3 sequences in the sample, approximately 25% were seen once. Material for sequencing was PBMCs or a T cell subset sorted from them (not recorded which). The source of these receptors is an adult woman who had mild COVID-19 (a few samples of this study predate the infection). Cell type and time point are not known.

There are many counts of this clonotype. The rearrangement joins TRBV20-1 to TRBJ1-4; no clear D. Germline V gene data show CDR1 as DFQATT and CDR2 as SNEGSKA (reference sequence). CDR3 length equals 12 residues. Trimming removed 3 bases from V and 4 bases from J, with 6 bases in between. CDR3 amino acids: CSARSLNEKLFF. In DNA form, the CDR3 reads TGCAGTGCTAGGAGTCTTAATGAAAAACTGTTTTTT.

V usage is TRBV5-5 and J usage is TRBJ2-3, with a possible D match to TRBD2 (5 bases). The germline V gene has CDR1 SGHKS and CDR2 YYEKEE (reference sequence). V dropped 4 bases and J dropped 0 bases, with 18 bases sitting between them. This CDR3 spans 17 amino acids. The CDR3 here is CASSPTRVGQSTDTQYF. DNA of the CDR3: TGTGCCAGCAGCCCTACGAGGGTCGGGCAGAGCACAGATACGCAGTATTTT.

V and J are TRBV7-9 and TRBJ1-1; tentatively, D is TRBD1 (5 bases). V lost 2 bases and J 8 bases, leaving 15 bases between the germline ends. The CDR3 sequence is 14 residues long. Per germline, CDR1 SEHNR and CDR2 FQNEAQ (reference sequence). The CDR3 loop is CASSLTPGLSEAFF. DNA for the CDR3: TGTGCCAGCAGCTTAACACCGGGACTTTCCGAAGCTTTCTTT.

This clonotype was seen a handful of times. The rearrangement joins TRBV27 to TRBJ2-1, with TRBD1 as a possible D gene (5 bases). V dropped 6 bases and J dropped 3 bases, with 6 bases sitting between them. This CDR3 is built from 12 residues. Germline V gives CDR1 MNHEY, CDR2 SMNVEV (reference sequence). The CDR3 sequence is CASRGLYNEQFF. CDR3 in DNA: TGTGCCAGCAGGGGGCTCTACAATGAGCAGTTCTTC.

This clonotype was seen more than once but under ten times. The V call is TRBV18, the J call TRBJ2-4; 7 nucleotides agree with TRBD1. From germline, CDR1 is KGHSH and CDR2 LQKENI. J gave up 8 bases and V 0 bases, and 4 bases lay outside the gene matches. This CDR3 has 14 residues. The CDR3 here is CASSPPGQTDIQYF. The CDR3 nucleotides are TGTGCCAGCTCACCACCGGGACAGACAGACATTCAGTACTTC. Drawing the rest from reference TRBV18 and TRBJ2-4, the complete variable domain is NAGVMQNPRHLVRRRGQEARLRCSPMKGHSHVYWYRQLPEEGLKFMVYLQKENIIDESGMPKERFSAEFPKEGPSILRIQQVVRGDSAAYFCASSPPGQTDIQYFGAGTRLSVL.

The sample holds a few counts of this clonotype. This CDR3 is CSAQGQEGTEAFF. The CDR3 DNA reads TGCAGCGCCCAGGGGCAAGAAGGGACTGAAGCTTTCTTT. The J gene is TRBJ1-1, the V gene TRBV29-1, with D tentatively TRBD1 (6 bases). V dropped 7 bases and J dropped 5 bases, with 17 bases sitting between them. The CDR3 consists of 13 residues. Germline CDR1 and CDR2: SQVTM and ANQGSEA.

The J gene is TRBJ2-7, the V gene TRBV27, with D possibly being TRBD1 or TRBD2 (6 bases each). Germline V gene data show CDR1 as MNHEY and CDR2 as SMNVEV (reference sequence). V was clipped by 0 bases and J by 2 bases, with 11 bases between them. The CDR3 is made up of 15 amino acids. Written as DNA, the CDR3 is TGTGCCAGCAGTTTATCGGGGGGCGCCGCCTACGAGCAGTACTTC. Protein: CASSLSGGAAYEQYF.